This T cell receptor (beta chain) was retrieved from a study of tumor-infiltrating lymphocytes in localized non-small cell lung cancer. Study context: Each patient gave resected tumor and non-adjacent uninvolved lung tissue.

The CDR3 contains 15 residues. Trimming removed 4 bases at V and 6 bases at J, with 19 bases between. The germline V gene has CDR1 SGHVS and CDR2 FQNEAQ. Clones were sequenced by immunoSEQ multiplex PCR, and TCRdb holds only the in-frame ones, with some missing. The sample comprises just under 30,000 clones, approximately 83% of which are singletons, and roughly 2% rests with the top ten. This chain joins TRBV7-8 and TRBJ2-7; the D gene is possibly TRBD2 (8 bases). Sequencing was done on a sample of lung tumor tissue. The TCR sequence derives from a human donor with non-small cell lung cancer. In DNA form, the CDR3 reads TGTGCCAGCAGCTACCGGGAGGGGGCGCAGATCGAGCAGTACTTC. This translates into CASSYREGAQIEQYF.